The 24 T cell receptor beta chains below were found in one sample sequenced in a study of cytomegalovirus exposure and HLA in healthy donors. PCR was performed using 60 Vbeta and 13 Jbeta primers. Sequencing used immunoSEQ multiplex PCR; TCRdb keeps in-frame clones, though not all of them. The sample carries hundreds of thousands of clones, about three quarters recorded once. Sequenced sample: PBMCs. The receptors come from a male donor in good health and CMV-seronegative.

The J gene is TRBJ1-2, the V gene TRBV5-8; D unclear. Germline loops: CDR1 SGHTS, CDR2 YDEGEE. The CDR3 has 13 residues. Trimming took off 4 bases at V and 5 bases at J, with 12 bases between the two ends. The CDR3 loop reads CASSRGYGYGYTF. The CDR3 coding sequence is TGTGCCAGCAGCCGGGGATACGGGTATGGCTACACCTTC.

DNA of the CDR3: TGTGCCAGCAGGGGACACCTGAACACTGAAGCTTTCTTT. This sequence encodes CASRGHLNTEAFF. The V gene is TRBV28, the J gene TRBJ1-1; TRBD1 is a possible D gene (6 bases). The V gene lost 6 bases and the J gene lost 0 bases, with 8 bases spanning the gap. This CDR3 spans 13 amino acids. Germline CDR1 reads MDHEN; CDR2 reads SYDVKM.

The chain uses TRBV2 and TRBJ1-2; D is possibly TRBD1 (6 bases). Germline V lookup: CDR1 SNHLY, CDR2 FYNNEI. This CDR3 region has 13 residues. V was pared by 6 bases and J by 8 bases, with 16 bases between. The CDR3, as DNA: TGTGCCAGCAGAGATGGTGGGGGCTACGGCTACACCTTC. Encoded protein: CASRDGGGYGYTF.

The chain uses TRBV11-3 and TRBJ2-1; D is possibly TRBD1 (5 bases). V was trimmed by 2 bases and J by 8 bases, leaving 13 bases between them. In germline, CDR1 is SGHNT, CDR2 YENEEA. This CDR3 has 14 residues. The CDR3 region has the DNA TGTGCCAGCAGCTTAACCCAGGGTATCGATGAGCAGTTCTTC. Its protein is CASSLTQGIDEQFF.

This chain links TRBV9 with TRBJ1-1; 9 bases are a match to TRBD1. CDR3 size: 18 residues. V shed 4 bases, J shed 3 bases, and the junction held 16 bases outside the gene matches. Germline lookup yields CDR1 SGDLS and CDR2 YYNGEE. The CDR3 region has the DNA TGTGCCAGCAGCTCCTCCCGGGACAGGGTCAATCGAGACACTGAAGCTTTCTTT. The encoded protein is CASSSSRDRVNRDTEAFF. Together with reference TRBV9 and TRBJ1-1, the CDR3 gives the full variable domain: DSGVTQTPKHLITATGQRVTLRCSPRSGDLSVYWYQQSLDQGLQFLIQYYNGEERAKGNILERFSAQQFPDLHSELNLSSLELGDSALYFCASSSSRDRVNRDTEAFFGQGTRLTVV.

The chain has TRBV7-2 and TRBJ2-5; 7 nucleotides match TRBD1. The V gene's germline CDR1 is SGHTA and CDR2 FQGNSA. There are 15 residues in the CDR3. J lost 4 bases, V lost 1 base, and 6 bases had no gene match. The CDR3 nucleotides are TGTGCCAGCAGCTTAGAACAGGGGCCCACAGAGACCCAGTACTTC. Its translation is CASSLEQGPTETQYF.

This rearrangement joins TRBV25-1 to TRBJ2-7; TRBD1 matches at 7 bases. Germline V gene data show CDR1 as MGHDK and CDR2 as SYGVNS. V shed 7 bases and J 2 bases; nucleotides not matched to a gene: 11. There are 15 residues in the CDR3. Here the CDR3 DNA reads TGTGCCAGCACAGACCCCCGGGACAGTCCCTACGAGCAGTACTTC. It is translated as CASTDPRDSPYEQYF.

The chain uses TRBV14 and TRBJ2-5, with a weak D call TRBD2 (5 bases). The germline V gene encodes CDR1 SGHDN and CDR2 FVKESK. The CDR3 extends over 16 amino acids. The germline V and J ends were trimmed by 0 bases and 2 bases, with 13 bases remaining between them. CDR3 nucleotides: TGTGCCAGCAGCCAAGATCTATGGACTCATCAAGAGACCCAGTACTTC. This sequence encodes CASSQDLWTHQETQYF.

This clone has just one count. This chain uses TRBV7-2 with TRBJ2-7; D perhaps matches TRBD1 (7 bases). The CDR3 is 13 amino acids. With 7 bases removed from V and 2 bases from J, the gap between germline ends came to 12 bases. Germline CDR1 reads SGHTA; CDR2 reads FQGNSA. Here the CDR3 reads CASTPRGAYEQYF. Written as DNA, the CDR3 is TGTGCCAGCACCCCCAGGGGGGCCTACGAGCAGTACTTC.

V gene TRBV30 combines with J gene TRBJ2-1, with 16 bases aligning to TRBD2. The CDR3 has 15 residues. J gave up 13 bases and V 4 bases, and 10 bases lay outside the gene matches. CDR1 and CDR2 from the germline V gene are GTSNPN and SVGIG (reference sequence). This CDR3 reads CAWTPPGLAGGPQFF. The DNA for the CDR3 is TGTGCCTGGACTCCTCCGGGACTAGCGGGGGGGCCCCAGTTCTTC. Based on the CDR3 plus reference TRBV30 and TRBJ2-1, the full variable domain is SQTIHQWPATLVQPVGSPLSLECTVEGTSNPNLYWYRQAAGRGLQLLFYSVGIGQISSEVPQNLSASRPQDRQFILSSKKLLLSDSGFYLCAWTPPGLAGGPQFFGPGTRLTVL.

V and J are TRBV7-8 and TRBJ2-2; 14 bases agree with TRBD2. Germline assignment: CDR1 SGHVS and CDR2 FQNEAQ. V lost 4 bases, J lost 6 bases, and 7 bases stayed unmatched. CDR3 length equals 17 residues. The CDR3: CASSSKGLAGVSGELFF. The CDR3, as DNA: TGTGCCAGCAGCTCTAAGGGACTAGCGGGGGTGTCCGGGGAGCTGTTTTTT.

There are a few counts of this clone. V usage is TRBV28 and J usage is TRBJ1-4; no firm D call. CDR1 and CDR2 (germline): MDHEN, SYDVKM. Between the trimmed V and J ends, which lost 6 bases and 3 bases, there was a span of 8 bases. The CDR3 loop spans 13 amino acids. In DNA form, the CDR3 reads TGTGCCAGCAGCCCCCGGGCTAATGAAAAACTGTTTTTT. It is translated as CASSPRANEKLFF.

This clone turned up a few times. This chain links TRBV5-1 with TRBJ2-5; 12 bases line up with TRBD1. V was pared by 4 bases and J by 5 bases, with 6 bases of the junction left unmatched. CDR3 length: 15 residues. Germline loops: CDR1 SGHRS, CDR2 YFSETQ. CDR3: CASSGGTGGFETQYF. The CDR3 region has the DNA TGCGCCAGCAGCGGCGGGACAGGGGGCTTCGAGACCCAGTACTTC.

This clone has more than one count but fewer than ten. The rearrangement links TRBV6-4 to TRBJ2-1; a possible D gene is TRBD2 (6 bases). Germline CDR1 and CDR2: MRHNA and SNTAGT. This CDR3 comprises 15 residues. Trimming left V 4 bases short and J 0 bases short, with 10 bases between. CDR3 sequence reads: CASSAISGSYNEQFF. DNA of the CDR3: TGTGCCAGCAGTGCCATTAGCGGCTCCTACAATGAGCAGTTCTTC.

The chain joins TRBV7-2 to TRBJ2-5; the match to TRBD2 covers 11 bases. There are 18 residues in the CDR3. The trim removed 1 base at V and 3 bases at J, leaving 10 bases unmatched. Germline-derived CDR1 and CDR2 are SGHTA and FQGNSA. CDR3 in amino acids: CASSLDQLAGVPEETQYF. The DNA for the CDR3 is TGTGCCAGCAGCTTAGATCAACTAGCGGGGGTGCCGGAAGAGACCCAGTACTTC.

This clone was counted only a few times. The chain links TRBV29-1 to TRBJ1-1, with D possibly being TRBD1 (6 bases). The V and J ends lost 0 bases and 1 base respectively, with 12 bases between them. Germline V gene lookup returns CDR1 SQVTM and CDR2 ANQGSEA. CDR3 length: 15 amino acids. CDR3 sequence: CSVEDSGVWNTEAFF. The DNA for the CDR3 is TGCAGCGTTGAAGACTCAGGGGTATGGAACACTGAAGCTTTCTTT.

The chain recombines TRBV4-2 with TRBJ2-6; D gene unclear. The CDR3 totals 15 residues. Germline V gives CDR1 LGHNA, CDR2 YNFKEQ. The V gene lost 2 bases and the J gene lost 0 bases, with 5 bases spanning the gap. The CDR3 is CASSQIVSGANVLTF. The CDR3 DNA follows: TGTGCCAGCAGCCAAATCGTCTCTGGGGCCAACGTCCTGACTTTC.

This clone appeared a few times. The genes are TRBV6-1 and TRBJ1-5; D not resolved. CDR3 length: 15 amino acids. Trimming cost V 5 bases and J 0 bases, with 11 bases left between them. The germline gives CDR1 MNHNS, CDR2 SASEGT. The CDR3 reads CASSTRASSNQPQHF. In DNA, the CDR3 is TGTGCCAGCAGTACGAGGGCATCTAGCAATCAGCCCCAGCATTTT.

Here the CDR3 reads CASSRTGRLEKETQYF. The CDR3 DNA sequence: TGTGCCAGCAGCCGGACAGGGAGGTTAGAGAAAGAGACCCAGTACTTC. The chain carries TRBV7-9 and TRBJ2-5; TRBD1 matches 8 bases. This CDR3 has 16 amino acids. Losses at the gene ends were 5 bases for V and 3 bases for J; bases not matched to a gene: 11. Looked up from germline, CDR1 is SEHNR and CDR2 is FQNEAQ (reference sequence).

The chain recombines TRBV14 with TRBJ2-7; 14 bases map to TRBD2. V dropped 2 bases and J dropped 5; count of bases not matched to a gene: 11. The CDR3 has 18 residues. Germline V gene lookup returns CDR1 SGHDN and CDR2 FVKESK. CDR3 nucleotides: TGTGCCAGCAGCCAAAGGACGGGACTAGCGGGAGAAAGGCACGAGCAGTACTTC. Amino acid sequence: CASSQRTGLAGERHEQYF.

The chain couples TRBV11-2 to TRBJ2-1; the D is unclear. This CDR3 is built from 11 residues. Deletions cut 2 bases from V and 8 bases from J, with 4 bases between. Looked up from germline, CDR1 is SGHAT and CDR2 is FQNNGV. Written as DNA, the CDR3 is TGTGCCAGCAGCTTAAGCGATGAGCAGTTCTTC. The encoded protein is CASSLSDEQFF.

This clone was counted once. The same CDR3 also results from other DNA sequences found in this sample. The chain joins TRBV11-2 to TRBJ2-7; weak D call: TRBD1 (5 bases). The ends were cut back, 2 bases at V and 3 bases at J, with 8 bases in the middle. This CDR3 is built from 13 residues. CDR1 is SGHAT, CDR2 FQNNGV, per germline. CDR3 nucleotide sequence: TGTGCCAGCAGCTTAAGCAGGGACTACGAGCAGTACTTC. Residues: CASSLSRDYEQYF.

In this sample, this clone turned up a few times. As DNA, the CDR3 is TGTGCCAGCAGTTTCCCCGGGAGCTTTGCCACCGGGGAGCTGTTTTTT. Translating gives CASSFPGSFATGELFF. This chain uses TRBV27 with TRBJ2-2; a possible D gene is TRBD2 (6 bases). The CDR3 runs to 16 residues. Germline loops: CDR1 MNHEY, CDR2 SMNVEV (reference sequence). Trimming removed 3 bases from V and 4 bases from J, with 15 bases in between.

The gene calls are TRBV12-2 and TRBJ2-4; whether TRBD1, the table's D call, matches the DNA was not checked. TRBV12-2 constitutes a pseudogene. CDR3 length: 11 amino acids. The DNA for the CDR3 is TGTGCAAGTCGCCCCCGACAGGGCCAGTACTTC. Encoded protein: CASRPRQGQYF.